The 13 T cell receptor beta chains presented below share a single source sample, sequenced in a study. TCRdb processed the 5' RACE reads anew with MiXCR; each CDR3 protein has one entry. This table holds over 25,000 distinct CDR3 sequences, about 26% found once. Sequenced: naive CD4+ T cells sorted from a lymph node. The sample's subset: naive CD4+ T cells, CD4+CD45RA+CD25-. Source of these receptors: a female donor with breast cancer.

This clonotype was seen repeatedly, ten times or more. The V and J genes are TRBV28 and TRBJ1-2; no clear D. Trimming left V 3 bases short and J 10 bases short, with 9 bases between. CDR3 length equals 11 residues. From germline, CDR1 is MDHEN and CDR2 SYDVKM. CDR3 nucleotides: TGTGCCAGCAGTTTTTGGGGAGACTACACCTTC. Amino acids: CASSFWGDYTF.

The V and J genes are TRBV4-1 and TRBJ1-2, with 8 bases that match TRBD1. The CDR3 covers 22 residues. Trimming cost V 2 bases and J 6 bases; bases outside gene matches: 29. Germline V gene sequence: CDR1 MGHRA, CDR2 YSYEKL. CDR3 bases: TGCGCCAGCAGCCAACCACCGGGAACCCGGGACAGGCTCTTTTCAAAGCGGGATGGCTACACCTTC. It encodes CASSQPPGTRDRLFSKRDGYTF.

The chain employs TRBV18 and TRBJ2-5; a weak D match, TRBD2 (5 bases). V shed 8 bases and J shed 1 base, with 11 bases lying between them. This CDR3 is 13 amino acids long. Germline CDR1 and CDR2: KGHSH and LQKENI. The CDR3 is CASATGVQETQYF. For the CDR3, the DNA is TGTGCCAGCGCAACCGGGGTCCAAGAGACCCAGTACTTC.

The V call is TRBV20-1, the J call TRBJ2-3, with 9 bases that match TRBD2. V was clipped by 5 bases and J by 3 bases; unmatched bases: 9. The CDR3 loop spans 15 amino acids. Looked up from germline, CDR1 is DFQATT and CDR2 is SNEGSKA (reference sequence). CDR3 region: CSAPHSGSTTDTQYF. In DNA, the CDR3 is TGCAGTGCTCCCCATAGCGGGAGTACGACAGATACGCAGTATTTT.

This sequence joins TRBV12-3 or TRBV12-4 and TRBJ2-1, with 11 positions matching TRBD2. V gave up 5 bases and J gave up 8 bases; unmatched junction bases: 5. The CDR3 is 14 amino acids. The CDR3 region has the DNA TGTGCCAGCAGTGAACTAGCGGGAGATGATGAGCAGTTCTTC. Its translation is CASSELAGDDEQFF.

As concerns this clonotype: Given a much more abundant clone one base away, this may be a read error. The CDR3 sequence is CASSPRGPTNEKLLF. The CDR3 DNA reads TGTGCCAGCAGCCCTCGGGGGCCCACTAATGAAAAACTGCTTTTT. This chain connects TRBV7-9 to TRBJ1-4; tentative D call: TRBD1 (6 bases). Per the germline V gene, CDR1 is SEHNR and CDR2 is FQNEAQ (reference sequence). This CDR3 is built from 15 residues.

This clonotype was seen more than once but under ten times. V is TRBV5-1 and J is TRBJ2-3, with 7 bases fitting TRBD1. This CDR3 is built from 14 residues. The germline V gene encodes CDR1 SGHRS and CDR2 YFSETQ. Germline trimming cut 2 bases from V and 4 bases from J; bases unmatched to any gene: 4. The CDR3 is CASSLDRVADTQYF. CDR3 nucleotide sequence: TGCGCCAGCAGCTTAGACAGGGTCGCAGATACGCAGTATTTT.

This clonotype showed up just a few times. The chain employs TRBV4-1 and TRBJ2-2; 10 positions match TRBD2. The CDR3 runs 17 residues. The J segment lost 8 bases and the V segment lost 1 base, leaving 10 bases of the junction unmatched. CDR1 and CDR2 (germline): MGHRA, YSYEKL. DNA of the CDR3: TGCGCCAGCAGCCAAGGGTACCCCTCTAGCGGGAGAGGGGAGCTGTTTTTT. This sequence encodes CASSQGYPSSGRGELFF.

This clonotype was picked up a small number of times. The chain recombines TRBV7-2 with TRBJ2-7; D might be TRBD2 (6 bases). This CDR3 region has 17 residues. V shed 2 bases and J shed 6 bases, with 23 bases lying between them. In germline, CDR1 is SGHTA, CDR2 FQGNSA. This CDR3 reads CASSLLLTGDLPGEQYF. The CDR3 DNA follows: TGTGCCAGCAGCTTACTTCTAACGGGGGACCTCCCTGGCGAGCAGTACTTC.

This chain connects TRBV28 to TRBJ2-4; D unresolved. Trimming stripped 3 bases from V and 2 bases from J, with 14 bases between. Germline CDR1 and CDR2: MDHEN and SYDVKM. The CDR3 is 16 amino acids. Here the CDR3 DNA reads TGTGCCAGCAGTTTTGTAGTGTATGGAACCAAAAACATTCAGTACTTC. Translated, it gives CASSFVVYGTKNIQYF.

The V gene is TRBV9, the J gene TRBJ2-4; D is undetermined. The germline V gene has CDR1 SGDLS and CDR2 YYNGEE. This CDR3 contains 15 residues. Trimming stripped 0 bases from V and 8 bases from J, with 15 bases between. The CDR3 DNA follows: TGTGCCAGCAGCGTAGGGACCGTAACTGCAGACATTCAGTACTTC. Its translation is CASSVGTVTADIQYF.

In its sample, this clonotype is medium-sized (0.01 to 0.1%). The chain has TRBV6-5 and TRBJ1-5; TRBD1 matches 10 bases. Germline lookup yields CDR1 MNHEY and CDR2 SVGAGI. The CDR3 loop spans 16 amino acids. V shed 5 bases and J 3 bases; nucleotides not matched to a gene: 7. The CDR3 DNA reads TGTGCCAGCAGTGAAACCGGGACAGGGGACAATCAGCCCCAGCATTTT. This gives the protein CASSETGTGDNQPQHF.

CDR3 coding DNA: TGTGCCAGCAGCCAAGCCCTAGCGGGGGGAAGTGCTGTTACGCAGTATTTT. Protein sequence: CASSQALAGGSAVTQYF. This chain connects TRBV3-1 to TRBJ2-3, with TRBD2 identical over 11 bases. The CDR3 contains 17 residues. CDR1 and CDR2 (germline): LGHDT, YNNKEL (reference sequence). V dropped 1 base and J dropped 8; count of bases not matched to a gene: 11.